These 28 T cell receptor beta chains share one sample of origin, sequenced in a study of blood T cell repertoires in COVID-19. The method was immunoSEQ multiplex PCR; TCRdb's version includes in-frame clones alone and lacks a portion of them. The sample consists of 45,000 or so clones, about nine tenths of them appearing once. The source material was peripheral blood. The receptors were sampled from a human donor in a cohort sampled during active COVID-19.

The chain recombines TRBV14 with TRBJ2-6; 9 positions agree with TRBD1. With 4 bases clipped from V and 2 bases from J, the junction kept 9 bases outside the gene matches. The CDR3 sequence is 18 residues long. CDR1 SGHDN and CDR2 FVKESK come from the germline V gene. The CDR3 spells CASSLYRGLQTGANVLTF. For the CDR3, the DNA is TGTGCCAGCAGCCTGTACAGGGGGCTGCAAACTGGGGCCAACGTCCTGACTTTC.

The chain links TRBV10-3 to TRBJ2-2, with D possibly being TRBD2 (5 bases). V was clipped by 4 bases and J by 5 bases, with 14 bases between them. The germline CDR1 and CDR2 sequences are ENHRY and SYGVKD. The CDR3 runs to 15 residues. The CDR3 protein is CAISVSSGGTGELFF. The CDR3 DNA follows: TGTGCCATCAGTGTTAGCAGCGGAGGTACCGGGGAGCTGTTTTTT.

This clone showed up just once. This chain links TRBV11-2 with TRBJ1-1; 8 bases align to TRBD1. The CDR3 runs to 14 residues. V shed 5 bases, J shed 1 base, and the junction held 3 bases outside the gene matches. Germline CDR1 SGHAT, CDR2 FQNNGV. CDR3 loop: CASSPGQGNTEAFF. The CDR3 DNA reads as TGTGCCAGCAGCCCAGGACAGGGGAACACTGAAGCTTTCTTT.

The chain joins TRBV2 to TRBJ2-3, with a tentative D call TRBD1 (5 bases). The V gene's germline CDR1 is SNHLY and CDR2 FYNNEI. CDR3 size: 16 residues. Deletions cut 4 bases from V and 0 bases from J, with 14 bases between. The CDR3 sequence is CASSGWGAVSTDTQYF. CDR3 nucleotide sequence: TGTGCCAGCAGTGGATGGGGCGCGGTTAGCACAGATACGCAGTATTTT.

The chain links TRBV6-6 to TRBJ1-2; 7 bases fit TRBD1. Germline V CDR1 and CDR2: MNHNY, SVGAGI (reference sequence). The junction had 13 bases not matched to a gene; V was cut back by 2 bases and J by 7 bases. This CDR3 has 16 residues. The CDR3 DNA follows: TGTGCCAGCAGTTACGACAGGGCCTCCCATCCTTCTGGCTACACCTTC. Its protein is CASSYDRASHPSGYTF.

V and J are TRBV2 and TRBJ2-2, with TRBD1 identical over 11 bases. The CDR3 sequence is 15 residues long. From germline, CDR1 is SNHLY and CDR2 FYNNEI. The trim removed 5 bases at V and 5 bases at J, leaving 4 bases unmatched. The CDR3 nucleotides read TGTGCCAGCAGTTGGGGACAGGGGGGGACCGGGGAGCTGTTTTTT. Amino acids: CASSWGQGGTGELFF. The entire variable domain, with the rest obtained from reference TRBV2 and TRBJ2-2, is as follows: EPEVTQTPSHQVTQMGQEVILRCVPISNHLYFYWYRQILGQKVEFLVSFYNNEISEKSEIFDDQFSVERPDGSNFTLKIRSTKLEDSAMYFCASSWGQGGTGELFFGEGSRLTVL.

J is TRBJ2-3 and V is TRBV6-2 or TRBV6-3, with D possibly TRBD2 on 6 matching bases. The CDR3 is 15 amino acids. From germline, CDR1 is MNHEY and CDR2 SVGEGT. V lost 1 base and J lost 0, with 8 bases in between. CDR3 in DNA: TGTGCCAGCAGTTACTTCGGGACTAGCACAGATACGCAGTATTTT. Translating gives CASSYFGTSTDTQYF.

CDR3 bases: TGTGCCAGCAGCCCCGGGACATTTAATGAAAAACTGTTTTTT. This codes for CASSPGTFNEKLFF. This chain connects TRBV5-6 to TRBJ1-4, with D tentatively TRBD1 (6 bases). V dropped 4 bases and J dropped 4 bases, with 11 bases sitting between them. The CDR3 runs to 14 residues. The germline V gene encodes CDR1 SGHDT and CDR2 YYEEEE.

The chain is built from TRBV29-1 and TRBJ1-1; weak D call: TRBD1 (5 bases). The length of the CDR3 is 14 residues. The germline CDR1 and CDR2 sequences are SQVTM and ANQGSEA. Trimming took off 5 bases at V and 6 bases at J, with 19 bases between the two ends. CDR3 sequence reads: CSVRGWGRGAEAFF. As DNA, the CDR3 is TGCAGCGTTCGGGGGTGGGGTAGAGGGGCTGAAGCTTTCTTT.

V is TRBV7-2 and J is TRBJ2-5; 8 nucleotides match TRBD2. V shed 0 bases, J shed 3 bases, and the junction held 3 bases outside the gene matches. Germline V lookup: CDR1 SGHTA, CDR2 FQGNSA. This CDR3 comprises 15 residues. CDR3: CASSLATGGEETQYF. In nucleotides, the CDR3 is TGTGCCAGCAGCTTAGCGACCGGGGGGGAAGAGACCCAGTACTTC.

The chain combines TRBV11-3 with TRBJ1-1; D is perhaps TRBD1 (5 bases). The CDR3 spans 13 residues. Trimming removed 8 bases from V and 5 bases from J, with 15 bases in between. CDR1 is SGHNT and CDR2 is YENEEA in the germline V gene. CDR3 coding DNA: TGTGCCAGCGCCGGGGGAGTGGCGACTGAAGCTTTCTTT. It yields the protein CASAGGVATEAFF.

The gene calls are TRBV19 and TRBJ1-2, with D perhaps matching TRBD1 (5 bases). The germline V gene encodes CDR1 LNHDA and CDR2 SQIVND (reference sequence). V was shortened by 6 bases and J by 3 bases, with 14 bases between the two germline ends. The CDR3 has 14 residues. The CDR3 nucleotides are TGTGCCAGTAGAACCCTCGACAGACACTATGGCTACACCTTC. Protein: CASRTLDRHYGYTF.

The chain carries TRBV19 and TRBJ1-1; TRBD1 agrees at 7 bases. The germline gives CDR1 LNHDA, CDR2 SQIVND (reference sequence). With V trimmed by 9 bases and J by 0 bases, 10 bases remained unmatched. The CDR3 runs 15 residues. Here the CDR3 DNA reads TGTGCCAGCCAGGGGACAGCTTCGATGAACACTGAAGCTTTCTTT. Translating gives CASQGTASMNTEAFF. The full variable domain, with the rest looked up from reference TRBV19 and TRBJ1-1, is DGGITQSPKYLFRKEGQNVTLSCEQNLNHDAMYWYRQDPGQGLRLIYYSQIVNDFQKGDIAEGYSVSREKKESFPLTVTSAQKNPTAFYLCASQGTASMNTEAFFGQGTRLTVV.

V usage is TRBV10-3 and J usage is TRBJ1-5; 7 nucleotides match TRBD1. After removal of 0 bases from V and 3 bases from J, the junction contained 8 bases not matched to a gene. The CDR3 spans 17 residues. Germline loops: CDR1 ENHRY, CDR2 SYGVKD. CDR3 bases: TGTGCCATCAGTGAGTCGCCTGACAGGGCCCCCAATCAGCCCCAGCATTTT. Translating it yields CAISESPDRAPNQPQHF.

The chain employs TRBV6-2 or TRBV6-3 and TRBJ1-5; D is uncertain. Trimming removed 5 bases from V and 8 bases from J, with 19 bases in between. Germline values: CDR1 MNHEY, CDR2 SVGEGT. The CDR3 spans 15 residues. In DNA, the CDR3 is TGTGCCAGCAGTACCCCCAGGTACCTTGACAAGCCCCAGCATTTT. This codes for CASSTPRYLDKPQHF.

This chain uses TRBV11-2 with TRBJ2-5; TRBD2 agrees at 9 bases. CDR1 and CDR2 from the germline V gene are SGHAT and FQNNGV. There are 15 residues in the CDR3. J lost 5 bases, V lost 1 base, and 5 bases had no gene match. The CDR3 DNA reads as TGTGCCAGCAGCTTAGCCAGCGGGGGGTGGGAGACCCAGTACTTC. Translating gives CASSLASGGWETQYF.

This clone was found once. The chain carries TRBV10-3 and TRBJ2-5; 8 bases are a match to TRBD1. The V and J ends lost 11 bases and 1 base, in that order; junction bases with no gene match: 6. The CDR3 is 13 amino acids. Germline V gives CDR1 ENHRY, CDR2 SYGVKD. The CDR3 is CAAKGTGQETQYF. CDR3 in DNA: TGTGCCGCCAAGGGGACAGGCCAAGAGACCCAGTACTTC.

The V call is TRBV12-3 or TRBV12-4, the J call TRBJ2-7, with TRBD1 matching 7 bases. The CDR3 sequence is 12 residues long. V shed 1 base and J 11 bases; nucleotides not matched to a gene: 5. The chain's CDR3 is CASSLGRDRKYF. CDR3 bases: TGTGCCAGCAGTTTAGGCCGGGACAGAAAGTACTTC.

The chain combines TRBV7-8 with TRBJ1-1, with a tentative D call TRBD1 (6 bases). Looked up from germline, CDR1 is SGHVS and CDR2 is FQNEAQ. The length of the CDR3 is 16 residues. V was cut by 0 bases and J by 4 bases, with 15 bases left in between. The CDR3 here is CASSLAGARVSTEAFF. The CDR3 DNA reads as TGTGCCAGCAGCTTAGCGGGGGCCAGGGTGAGCACTGAAGCTTTCTTT.

The chain is built from TRBV12-5 and TRBJ1-1, with 9 nucleotides matching TRBD1. V trimming: 1 base; J trimming: 0 bases; junction bases outside the gene matches: 6. The CDR3 spans 17 residues. Per germline, CDR1 LGHNT and CDR2 FRNRAP. This CDR3 is CASGLGTGDRMNTEAFF. DNA of the CDR3: TGTGCTAGTGGTTTGGGGACAGGGGACCGTATGAACACTGAAGCTTTCTTT.

This chain uses TRBV27 with TRBJ2-7; 8 bases line up with TRBD1. The germline gives CDR1 MNHEY, CDR2 SMNVEV (reference sequence). Losses at the gene ends were 3 bases for V and 4 bases for J; bases not matched to a gene: 2. The CDR3 runs 13 residues. CDR3 amino acids: CASSLDRAYEQYF. In DNA form, the CDR3 reads TGTGCCAGCAGTTTGGACAGGGCTTACGAGCAGTACTTC.

J is TRBJ1-2 and V is TRBV6-5; 8 bases map to TRBD1. The CDR3 runs 14 residues. With V trimmed by 6 bases and J by 8 bases, 11 bases remained unmatched. Germline CDR1 reads MNHEY; CDR2 reads SVGAGI. The CDR3 DNA is TGTGCCAGCAGCCACGGACAGGGCGTTCGGGGCTACACCTTC. The encoded protein is CASSHGQGVRGYTF.

This chain connects TRBV13 to TRBJ1-1; 7 bases match TRBD1. V lost 5 bases, J lost 6 bases, and 6 bases stayed unmatched. CDR1 is PRHDT and CDR2 is FYEKMQ in the germline V gene (reference sequence). The CDR3 runs to 13 residues. As DNA, the CDR3 is TGTGCCAGCAGCAGGGACAGTACCTCTGAAGCTTTCTTT. This codes for CASSRDSTSEAFF.

The chain links TRBV6-6 to TRBJ1-1; a possible D gene is TRBD1 (6 bases). There are 14 residues in the CDR3. Germline V CDR1 and CDR2: MNHNY, SVGAGI (reference sequence). V was shortened by 7 bases and J by 1 base, with 13 bases between the two germline ends. The CDR3 sequence: CASNPTGPNTEAFF. The CDR3 coding sequence is TGTGCCAGCAACCCTACAGGGCCGAACACTGAAGCTTTCTTT.

This CDR3 is CASTPSGTGGEGGYTF. CDR3 bases: TGCGCCAGCACCCCATCCGGGACAGGGGGGGAAGGTGGCTACACCTTC. V is TRBV10-2 and J is TRBJ1-2; TRBD1 matches 11 bases. The germline V gene has CDR1 WSHSY and CDR2 SAAADI. V lost 7 bases, J lost 7 bases, and 14 bases stayed unmatched. The CDR3 length is 16 residues.

CDR3 region: CASSSNRQGSSSEAFF. DNA of the CDR3: TGTGCCAGCAGCTCAAACAGACAGGGGAGTTCCTCTGAAGCTTTCTTT. This chain uses TRBV7-3 with TRBJ1-1; 8 positions match TRBD1. The germline V gene encodes CDR1 SGHTA and CDR2 FQGTGA. V shed 4 bases and J 6 bases; nucleotides not matched to a gene: 13. This CDR3 is built from 16 residues.

The chain links TRBV19 to TRBJ1-5; TRBD1 agrees at 12 bases. Trimming cost V 5 bases and J 7 bases; bases outside gene matches: 6. This CDR3 is built from 15 residues. Germline-derived CDR1 and CDR2 are LNHDA and SQIVND (reference sequence). CDR3 DNA sequence: TGTGCCAGTAGTGCGGGACAGGGGGCAGGGCAGCCCCAGCATTTT. Residues: CASSAGQGAGQPQHF.

The chain uses TRBV7-2 and TRBJ1-2; no clear D gene. Trimming stripped 1 base from V and 7 bases from J, with 13 bases between. CDR1 and CDR2 from the germline V gene are SGHTA and FQGNSA. There are 14 residues in the CDR3. CDR3 residues: CASSLGPSVAGYTF. The CDR3 coding sequence is TGTGCCAGCAGCTTAGGGCCCAGCGTCGCTGGCTACACCTTC. The full variable domain, rest sourced from reference TRBV7-2 and TRBJ1-2, is GAGVSQSPSNKVTEKGKDVELRCDPISGHTALYWYRQSLGQGLEFLIYFQGNSAPDKSGLPSDRFSAERTGGSVSTLTIQRTQQEDSAVYLCASSLGPSVAGYTFGSGTRLTVV.